A single sample gave rise to the 31 T cell receptor beta chains below, sequenced in a study of Ad26.COV2.S vaccination and SARS-CoV-2 variants. Generated by immunoSEQ multiplex PCR, the TCRdb table keeps only in-frame clones and is missing some. The sample includes over 300,000 clones, about four fifths of them seen just once. Treatment meaning: roughly 20 received Ad26.COV2.S at low or high dose, single or two shots; 5 received placebo; per-sample allocation not given. After the first vaccine or placebo injection, samples were drawn on day 63. This sample comprised peripheral blood, obtained in a trial of Ad26.COV2.S vaccine versus placebo. Receptor source: a person aged 18-60 years who received the Ad26.COV2.S COVID-19 vaccine or a placebo.

There are a few counts of this clone. The chain is built from TRBV11-3 and TRBJ2-3; the D gene is possibly TRBD1 (5 bases). Trimming removed 4 bases from V and 2 bases from J, with 13 bases in between. Germline CDR1 and CDR2: SGHNT and YENEEA. This CDR3 contains 15 residues. The CDR3 nucleotides are TGTGCCAGCAGCTCCAGCCGCAGGGCCACAGATACGCAGTATTTT. Amino acid sequence: CASSSSRRATDTQYF.

The chain couples TRBV9 to TRBJ2-2; a weak D match, TRBD1 (5 bases). Germline assignment: CDR1 SGDLS and CDR2 YYNGEE. With 5 bases removed from V and 0 bases from J, the gap between germline ends came to 20 bases. CDR3 length: 18 amino acids. For the CDR3, the DNA is TGTGCCAGCAGTCCAGTAGGGGTGGGGTACGCGAACACCGGGGAGCTGTTTTTT. This translates into CASSPVGVGYANTGELFF.

The chain links TRBV13 to TRBJ1-2; TRBD1 is a possible D gene (5 bases). Trimming left V 1 base short and J 7 bases short, with 10 bases between. The CDR3 is made up of 13 amino acids. Germline V gives CDR1 PRHDT, CDR2 FYEKMQ (reference sequence). CDR3: CASSLAGEGGYTF. Here the CDR3 DNA reads TGTGCCAGCAGCTTAGCGGGGGAAGGTGGCTACACCTTC.

The rearrangement uses TRBV18 and TRBJ2-5; D ambiguous. The CDR3 has 16 residues. The V end lost 6 bases, the J end lost 5 bases, and 22 bases lay between the germline ends. Looked up from germline, CDR1 is KGHSH and CDR2 is LQKENI. CDR3 sequence: CASSLLKRPLQETQYF. The CDR3 DNA sequence: TGTGCCAGCTCCCTCCTAAAAAGGCCCCTGCAGGAGACCCAGTACTTC.

The chain combines TRBV7-8 with TRBJ2-5; TRBD2 matches 11 bases. V trimming: 1 base; J trimming: 3 bases; junction bases outside the gene matches: 7. Per the germline V gene, CDR1 is SGHVS and CDR2 is FQNEAQ. The CDR3 contains 17 residues. The CDR3 DNA reads as TGTGCCAGCAGCTTAGGGCTAGCGGGGGGCAGAGAAGAGACCCAGTACTTC. Amino acids: CASSLGLAGGREETQYF.

This chain joins TRBV27 and TRBJ1-4; 9 nucleotides align to TRBD1. The CDR3 has 16 amino acids. Germline CDR1 MNHEY, CDR2 SMNVEV (reference sequence). After removal of 2 bases from V and 10 bases from J, the junction contained 11 bases not matched to a gene. The chain's CDR3 is CASSLGPETGGSKLFF. In DNA, the CDR3 is TGTGCCAGCAGTTTAGGTCCCGAGACAGGGGGGTCAAAACTGTTTTTT.

The genes are TRBV4-1 and TRBJ1-2, with D maybe TRBD1 (5 bases). V dropped 2 bases and J dropped 8 bases, with 21 bases sitting between them. The germline CDR1 and CDR2 sequences are MGHRA and YSYEKL. This CDR3 is built from 16 residues. DNA of the CDR3: TGCGCCAGCAGCCAACTGGGAGGGGTCTCCACCGCGGGCTACACCTTC. Translating it yields CASSQLGGVSTAGYTF.

The chain recombines TRBV5-1 with TRBJ1-2; TRBD1 matches 7 bases. The length of the CDR3 is 14 residues. V lost 2 bases to trimming and J lost 5 bases; unmatched junction nucleotides: 6. Germline V gene sequence: CDR1 SGHRS, CDR2 YFSETQ. CDR3 protein: CASSFAGQDYGYTF. DNA for the CDR3: TGCGCCAGCAGCTTCGCCGGACAGGATTATGGCTACACCTTC.

The V and J genes are TRBV27 and TRBJ2-7, with 9 bases identical to TRBD2. Trimming took 5 bases from V and 0 from J; bases not matched to a gene: 5. The CDR3 runs 15 residues. CDR1 is MNHEY, CDR2 SMNVEV, per germline (reference sequence). CDR3 protein: CASSPGLASSYEQYF. Written as DNA, the CDR3 is TGTGCCAGCAGTCCGGGACTAGCCAGCTCCTACGAGCAGTACTTC.

This rearrangement joins TRBV2 to TRBJ1-2; D is unclear. V lost 3 bases to trimming and J lost 3 bases, with 14 bases between them. This CDR3 region has 15 residues. Looked up from germline, CDR1 is SNHLY and CDR2 is FYNNEI. CDR3 residues: CASSDRAPGDYGYTF. CDR3 sequence (DNA): TGTGCCAGCAGTGACCGGGCTCCGGGCGACTATGGCTACACCTTC.

The rearrangement joins TRBV11-3 to TRBJ2-2, with D possibly being TRBD1 (5 bases). The germline gives CDR1 SGHNT, CDR2 YENEEA. The CDR3 has 16 amino acids. V shed 2 bases and J shed 0 bases, with 10 bases lying between them. The CDR3 is CASSLRGSSNTGELFF. The DNA for the CDR3 is TGTGCCAGCAGCTTAAGGGGCAGCTCGAACACCGGGGAGCTGTTTTTT.

The gene calls are TRBV5-6 and TRBJ1-5; D perhaps matches TRBD1 (5 bases). V was trimmed by 7 bases and J by 5 bases, leaving 19 bases between them. This CDR3 comprises 15 residues. Germline loops: CDR1 SGHDT, CDR2 YYEEEE. The CDR3 loop is CASAVPRRADQPQHF. CDR3 bases: TGTGCCAGCGCCGTCCCCCGCAGGGCAGATCAGCCCCAGCATTTT. The whole variable domain, remainder taken from reference TRBV5-6 and TRBJ1-5, is DAGVTQSPTHLIKTRGQQVTLRCSPKSGHDTVSWYQQALGQGPQFIFQYYEEEERQRGNFPDRFSGHQFPNYSSELNVNALLLGDSALYLCASAVPRRADQPQHFGDGTRLSIL.

This chain uses TRBV3-1 (or the pseudogene TRBV3-2) with TRBJ2-1; 7 nucleotides match TRBD2. The V and J ends lost 0 bases and 8 bases, in that order; junction bases with no gene match: 4. Germline V gene data show CDR1 as LGHDT and CDR2 as YNNKEL (reference sequence). The CDR3 covers 14 residues. The CDR3 DNA follows: TGTGCCAGCAGCCAAGACGGGAGGAACGATGAGCAGTTCTTC. It translates to CASSQDGRNDEQFF.

The chain uses TRBV11-2 and TRBJ1-6; D is ambiguous. This CDR3 contains 14 residues. Trimming took 5 bases from V and 7 from J, leaving 12 bases between them. Per germline, CDR1 SGHAT and CDR2 FQNNGV. The CDR3 coding sequence is TGTGCCAGCAGCCTACACCCTACCAATTCACCCCTCCACTTT. Amino acid sequence: CASSLHPTNSPLHF.

The J gene is TRBJ1-6, the V gene TRBV19; a weak D match, TRBD1 (6 bases). This CDR3 contains 15 residues. The V gene's germline CDR1 is LNHDA and CDR2 SQIVND (reference sequence). V lost 4 bases to trimming and J lost 7 bases, with 14 bases between them. The CDR3 region is CASSTGQRYNSPLHF. The CDR3 DNA sequence: TGTGCCAGTAGTACAGGACAGAGATACAATTCACCCCTCCACTTT.

The rearrangement uses TRBV7-2 and TRBJ2-5; D unclear. CDR3 length: 15 residues. The germline V gene has CDR1 SGHTA and CDR2 FQGNSA. The germline V and J ends were trimmed by 1 base and 1 base, with 10 bases remaining between them. CDR3: CASSLEVGRQETQYF. The CDR3 DNA sequence: TGTGCCAGCAGCTTAGAGGTGGGCCGCCAAGAGACCCAGTACTTC.

The genes are TRBV2 and TRBJ2-2; unclear D gene. CDR3 length: 18 residues. Looked up from germline, CDR1 is SNHLY and CDR2 is FYNNEI. V was cut by 2 bases and J by 2 bases, with 18 bases left in between. The chain's CDR3 is CASSESLSLVGNTGELFF. In nucleotides, the CDR3 is TGTGCCAGCAGTGAATCTCTAAGTCTAGTAGGAAACACCGGGGAGCTGTTTTTT.

The table lists this clone with a count of one. Here the CDR3 reads CATGDRGLQETQYF. The CDR3 DNA reads TGTGCCACGGGGGACAGGGGGCTTCAAGAGACCCAGTACTTC. V and J are TRBV24-1 and TRBJ2-5; TRBD1 agrees at 12 bases. The J segment lost 2 bases and the V segment lost 10 bases, leaving 4 bases of the junction unmatched. CDR1 KGHDR and CDR2 SFDVKD come from the germline V gene. This CDR3 is 14 amino acids long.

This chain links TRBV6-2 or TRBV6-3 with TRBJ1-4; TRBD1 aligns across 8 bases. The V gene's germline CDR1 is MNHEY and CDR2 SVGEGT. Trimming at V came to 5 bases and at J to 8 bases, leaving 10 bases not matched to a gene. The CDR3 spans 15 residues. CDR3 residues: CASSAWTGREEKLFF. The CDR3 DNA is TGTGCCAGCAGTGCCTGGACAGGGAGGGAGGAAAAACTGTTTTTT.

The rearrangement joins TRBV6-4 to TRBJ2-1; no reliable D call. Per the germline V gene, CDR1 is MRHNA and CDR2 is SNTAGT. The CDR3 covers 12 residues. Deletions cut 0 bases from V and 9 bases from J, with 6 bases between. CDR3 amino acids: CASSDSGFEQFF. Written as DNA, the CDR3 is TGTGCCAGCAGTGACTCGGGTTTTGAGCAGTTCTTC.

This chain uses TRBV7-9 with TRBJ1-5; D not certain. CDR1 is SEHNR and CDR2 is FQNEAQ in the germline V gene (reference sequence). V gave up 5 bases and J gave up 1 base, with 9 bases separating them. This CDR3 contains 14 residues. CDR3: CASSPGNSNQPQHF. For the CDR3, the DNA is TGTGCCAGCAGCCCCGGGAACAGCAATCAGCCCCAGCATTTT.

V is TRBV7-2 and J is TRBJ2-5; TRBD2 is a possible D gene (6 bases). The length of the CDR3 is 13 residues. The V end was cut by 2 bases, the J end by 5 bases, with 9 bases between. Germline V gene lookup returns CDR1 SGHTA and CDR2 FQGNSA. In nucleotides, the CDR3 is TGTGCCAGCAGCTTAACGGGGGTCGAGACCCAGTACTTC. Its translation: CASSLTGVETQYF.

The CDR3 nucleotides are TGCGCCAGCAGCTTGGACCCTTCTAGCTCCTACAATGAGCAGTTCTTC. Amino acids: CASSLDPSSSYNEQFF. This rearrangement joins TRBV5-1 to TRBJ2-1; no firm D call. Trimming shortened V by 0 bases and J by 0 bases, and 10 bases separated the two germline ends. This CDR3 is built from 16 residues. CDR1 is SGHRS and CDR2 is YFSETQ in the germline V gene.

This chain links TRBV6-5 with TRBJ1-2; no firm D call. This CDR3 contains 14 residues. The V gene's germline CDR1 is MNHEY and CDR2 SVGAGI. The V end lost 6 bases, the J end lost 0 bases, and 11 bases lay between the germline ends. The DNA of the CDR3 is TGTGCCAGCAGGAGGGATTCGGCTAACTATGGCTACACCTTC. Its translation: CASRRDSANYGYTF.

Of note for this clone: Other DNA sequences of this sample code for an identical CDR3. The rearrangement joins TRBV7-9 to TRBJ2-1; D gene unclear. The length of the CDR3 is 12 residues. The V end was cut by 5 bases, the J end by 9 bases, with 11 bases between. Germline loops: CDR1 SEHNR, CDR2 FQNEAQ (reference sequence). CDR3 coding DNA: TGTGCCAGCAGCCCCTTGGGCGGTGAGCAGTTCTTC. Amino acids: CASSPLGGEQFF. Supplemented by reference TRBV7-9 and TRBJ2-1, the full variable domain reads DTGVSQNPRHKITKRGQNVTFRCDPISEHNRLYWYRQTLGQGPEFLTYFQNEAQLEKSRLLSDRFSAERPKGSFSTLEIQRTEQGDSAMYLCASSPLGGEQFFGPGTRLTVL.

The chain joins TRBV3-1 (or the pseudogene TRBV3-2) to TRBJ1-1; D is perhaps TRBD1 (6 bases). Looked up from germline, CDR1 is LGHDT and CDR2 is YNNKEL (reference sequence). The CDR3 runs to 16 residues. The V gene lost 0 bases and the J gene lost 7 bases, with 18 bases spanning the gap. DNA for the CDR3: TGTGCCAGCAGCCAAGATAACTGGGCAGCAGGGGATGAAGCTTTCTTT. It is translated as CASSQDNWAAGDEAFF.

The V call is TRBV9, the J call TRBJ1-1; perhaps TRBD1 as D (5 bases). Looked up from germline, CDR1 is SGDLS and CDR2 is YYNGEE. V was trimmed by 3 bases and J by 4 bases, leaving 13 bases between them. This CDR3 comprises 14 residues. The CDR3 is CASSAVVRATEAFF. In DNA, the CDR3 is TGTGCCAGCAGCGCCGTGGTCAGGGCCACTGAAGCTTTCTTT. The whole variable domain, filled in from reference TRBV9 and TRBJ1-1, reads DSGVTQTPKHLITATGQRVTLRCSPRSGDLSVYWYQQSLDQGLQFLIQYYNGEERAKGNILERFSAQQFPDLHSELNLSSLELGDSALYFCASSAVVRATEAFFGQGTRLTVV.

With respect to this clone: Different DNA sequences within this sample yield the same CDR3. This sequence joins TRBV7-9 and TRBJ2-7; perhaps TRBD1 as D (5 bases). Trimming pared 6 bases from V and 3 bases from J, leaving 9 bases between. The CDR3 consists of 12 residues. The germline CDR1 and CDR2 sequences are SEHNR and FQNEAQ (reference sequence). CDR3 nucleotides: TGTGCCAGCAGTCGTCAGGGCTACGAGCAGTACTTC. Its translation is CASSRQGYEQYF.

The rearrangement links TRBV11-2 to TRBJ2-7, with 8 bases that match TRBD2. The CDR3 spans 14 residues. Germline lookup yields CDR1 SGHAT and CDR2 FQNNGV. Trimming cost V 6 bases and J 0 bases; bases outside gene matches: 4. The CDR3 protein is CASRSGGSSYEQYF. The CDR3, as DNA: TGTGCCAGCAGAAGCGGGGGTAGCTCCTACGAGCAGTACTTC.

The chain recombines TRBV25-1 with TRBJ2-3, with 7 bases that match TRBD2. The CDR3 contains 14 residues. The V and J ends lost 4 bases and 2 bases, in that order; junction bases with no gene match: 3. Germline-derived CDR1 and CDR2 are MGHDK and SYGVNS. CDR3 amino acids: CASSARDYTDTQYF. The DNA for the CDR3 is TGTGCCAGCAGTGCCCGGGACTACACAGATACGCAGTATTTT.

The chain has TRBV7-3 and TRBJ2-3; TRBD1 or TRBD2 may be the D gene (5 bases each). The CDR3 is 13 residues long. Trimming removed 3 bases from V and 2 bases from J, with 6 bases in between. Germline V CDR1 and CDR2: SGHTA, FQGTGA. The CDR3 sequence is CASSLGDTDTQYF. CDR3 nucleotide sequence: TGTGCCAGCAGCTTGGGGGACACAGATACGCAGTATTTT.